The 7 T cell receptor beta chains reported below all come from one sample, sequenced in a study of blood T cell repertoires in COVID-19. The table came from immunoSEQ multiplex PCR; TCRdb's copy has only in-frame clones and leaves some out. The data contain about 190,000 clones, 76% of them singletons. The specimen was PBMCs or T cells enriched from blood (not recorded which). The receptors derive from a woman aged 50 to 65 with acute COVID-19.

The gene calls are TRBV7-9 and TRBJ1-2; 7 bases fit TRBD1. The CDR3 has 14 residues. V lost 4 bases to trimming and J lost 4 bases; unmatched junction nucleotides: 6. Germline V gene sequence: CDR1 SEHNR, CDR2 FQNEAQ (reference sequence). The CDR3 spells CASSSEGTAYGYTF. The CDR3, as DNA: TGTGCCAGCAGCTCCGAAGGGACAGCCTATGGCTACACCTTC.

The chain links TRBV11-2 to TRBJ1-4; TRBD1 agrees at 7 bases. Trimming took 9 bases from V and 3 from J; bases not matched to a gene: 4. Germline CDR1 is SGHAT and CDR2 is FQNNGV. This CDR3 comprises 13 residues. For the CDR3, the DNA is TGTGCCAGTTCCGGGACAGCTAATGAAAAACTGTTTTTT. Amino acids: CASSGTANEKLFF.

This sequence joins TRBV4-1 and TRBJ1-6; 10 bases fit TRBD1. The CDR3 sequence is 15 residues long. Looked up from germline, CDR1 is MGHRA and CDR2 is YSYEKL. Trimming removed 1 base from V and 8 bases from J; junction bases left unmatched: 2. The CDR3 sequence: CASSQVGTGDSPLHF. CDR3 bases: TGCGCCAGCAGCCAAGTGGGGACAGGGGATTCACCCCTCCACTTT.

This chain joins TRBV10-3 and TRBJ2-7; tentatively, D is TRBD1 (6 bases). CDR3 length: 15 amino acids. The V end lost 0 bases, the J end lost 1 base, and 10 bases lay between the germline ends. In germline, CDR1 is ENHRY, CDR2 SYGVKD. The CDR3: CAISESDRLSYEQYV. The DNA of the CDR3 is TGTGCCATCAGTGAGTCTGACAGGCTATCCTACGAGCAGTACGTC.

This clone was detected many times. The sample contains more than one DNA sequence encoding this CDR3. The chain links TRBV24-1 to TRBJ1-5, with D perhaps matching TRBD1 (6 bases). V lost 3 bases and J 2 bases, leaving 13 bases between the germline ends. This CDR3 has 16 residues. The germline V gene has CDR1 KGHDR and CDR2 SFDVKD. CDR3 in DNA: TGTGCCACCAGTGATCACAGGGTTCAAGGCAATCAGCCCCAGCATTTT. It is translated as CATSDHRVQGNQPQHF.

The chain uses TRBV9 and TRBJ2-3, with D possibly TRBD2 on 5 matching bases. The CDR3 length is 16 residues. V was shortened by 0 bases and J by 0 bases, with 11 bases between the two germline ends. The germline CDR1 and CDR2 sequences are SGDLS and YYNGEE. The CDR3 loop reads CASSVGASPSTDTQYF. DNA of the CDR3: TGTGCCAGCAGCGTAGGTGCTAGCCCTAGCACAGATACGCAGTATTTT.

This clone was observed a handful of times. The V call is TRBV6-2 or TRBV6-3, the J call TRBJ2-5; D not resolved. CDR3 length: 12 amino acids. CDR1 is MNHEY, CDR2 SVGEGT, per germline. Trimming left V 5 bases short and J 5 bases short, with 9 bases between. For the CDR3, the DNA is TGTGCCAGCAGTCCCCGCAGGGAGACCCAGTACTTC. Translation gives CASSPRRETQYF.